This T cell receptor (beta chain) was sequenced for a study of OX40 agonist ivuxolimab in advanced cancers. On the study more broadly: Ivuxolimab was administered intravenously to patients at 0.01 to 10 mg/kg every 2 weeks. It was permissible to have had prior anti-PD-1, anti-PD-L1 or anti-CTLA-4 therapy, and about 40% had some.

V shed 6 bases and J shed 6 bases, with 14 bases lying between them. Germline-derived CDR1 and CDR2 are MDHEN and SYDVKM. The CDR3 extends over 13 amino acids. At cycle 4 day 1, cycle 7 day 1, and baseline, blood was sampled. Here immunoSEQ multiplex PCR was the method, and the copy in TCRdb shows in-frame clones only, minus some. The sample carries under 90,000 clones, 75% to 90% recorded once. Overall study findings and caveats: Low clonal expansion, among the lowest seen, marked partial responders at 0.1-3.0 mg/kg.

As regards this clone: Its antigen is undetermined.

The receptor was derived from an adult with an advanced solid tumor such as melanoma, head and neck, liver or kidney cancer. The sequencing used CD4+ or CD8+ T cells sorted from blood, collected in a trial of the OX40 agonist ivuxolimab. The J gene is TRBJ1-1, the V gene TRBV28; no clear D. The CDR3 DNA is TGTGCCAGCAGCGGCCCAGACACCTCTGAAGCTTTCTTT. It specifies CASSGPDTSEAFF.